This passage covers 8 T cell receptor beta chains from one sample sequenced in a study of T cell changes during pregnancy in multiple sclerosis. Clones were read by immunoSEQ multiplex PCR, and TCRdb kept only the in-frame ones, dropping some. The table includes about 59,000 clones, about 94% detected once. The specimen was CD8+ T cells from peripheral blood mononuclear cells, collected after pregnancy. These receptors came from a female donor with multiple sclerosis, enrolled in a pregnancy study.

This chain connects TRBV5-5 to TRBJ1-4; TRBD1 matches 10 bases. Germline CDR1 and CDR2: SGHKS and YYEKEE (reference sequence). J lost 8 bases, V lost 7 bases, and 8 bases had no gene match. The CDR3 consists of 14 residues. This CDR3 is CASGPGQGWEKLFF. The CDR3 DNA sequence: TGTGCCAGCGGACCGGGACAGGGGTGGGAAAAACTGTTTTTT.

V usage is TRBV27 and J usage is TRBJ2-7; a weak D match, TRBD2 (7 bases). The CDR3 runs to 17 residues. CDR1 is MNHEY and CDR2 is SMNVEV in the germline V gene (reference sequence). The germline V and J ends were trimmed by 4 bases and 6 bases, with 25 bases remaining between them. The CDR3 spells CASSSGVGGGRKGEQYF. The CDR3 nucleotides read TGTGCCAGCAGTTCCGGGGTTGGGGGGGGCCGAAAGGGCGAGCAGTACTTC.

The chain recombines TRBV4-3 with TRBJ2-6; TRBD2 might be the D (5 bases). Germline lookup yields CDR1 LGHNA and CDR2 YSLEER. This CDR3 spans 15 amino acids. Trimming took off 6 bases at V and 0 bases at J, with 9 bases between the two ends. DNA of the CDR3: TGCGCCAGCAGGGAGGACGACTCTGGGGCCAACGTCCTGACTTTC. It codes for CASREDDSGANVLTF.

The chain joins TRBV9 to TRBJ2-1; 8 nucleotides align to TRBD2. With 2 bases clipped from V and 9 bases from J, the junction kept 1 base outside the gene matches. CDR1 and CDR2 from the germline V gene are SGDLS and YYNGEE. CDR3 length equals 12 residues. In nucleotides, the CDR3 is TGTGCCAGCAGCGTCACTAGCGGTGAGCAGTTCTTC. Its protein is CASSVTSGEQFF.

The chain joins TRBV30 to TRBJ2-2, with a weak D call TRBD1 (5 bases). With 1 base removed from V and 7 bases from J, the gap between germline ends came to 10 bases. Germline V gene sequence: CDR1 GTSNPN, CDR2 SVGIG (reference sequence). This CDR3 region has 13 residues. The CDR3 DNA reads TGTGCCTGGAGTGGGGTGGGGCACGGGGAGCTGTTTTTT. Translated: CAWSGVGHGELFF.

This chain links TRBV4-3 with TRBJ2-7, with TRBD2 as a possible D gene (6 bases). CDR3 size: 15 residues. Germline values: CDR1 LGHNA, CDR2 YSLEER. The germline V and J ends were trimmed by 0 bases and 6 bases, with 15 bases remaining between them. CDR3 loop: CASSQDRGTVPEQYF. CDR3 sequence (DNA): TGCGCCAGCAGCCAAGATCGGGGGACTGTCCCCGAGCAGTACTTC.

This clone occurred once. CDR3 sequence: CASSRPTGPSTDTQYF. CDR3 sequence (DNA): TGTGCCAGCAGCAGGCCAACAGGGCCGAGCACAGATACGCAGTATTTT. The V gene is TRBV7-9, the J gene TRBJ2-3; D is perhaps TRBD1 (6 bases). V was shortened by 5 bases and J by 0 bases, with 15 bases between the two germline ends. Germline CDR1 reads SEHNR; CDR2 reads FQNEAQ (reference sequence). The CDR3 runs to 16 residues.

The CDR3 DNA sequence: TGTGCCAGCAGCGCCAAAAGACTAGCGGGGTACAATGAGCAGTTCTTC. Protein sequence: CASSAKRLAGYNEQFF. J is TRBJ2-1 and V is TRBV9, with 11 bases fitting TRBD2. Germline loops: CDR1 SGDLS, CDR2 YYNGEE. V trimming: 3 bases; J trimming: 4 bases; junction bases outside the gene matches: 6. CDR3 length equals 16 residues.